One sample yielded the 21 T cell receptor beta chains listed below, sequenced in a study of cytomegalovirus exposure and HLA in healthy donors. Sequencing was performed with immunoSEQ multiplex PCR; in TCRdb, only in-frame clones are kept and a portion is missing. Among roughly 58,000 clones, 90% were seen once, and the ten largest hold roughly 3%. Sample: PBMCs. These receptors all come from a man younger than 30 in good health and CMV-seronegative.

The chain combines TRBV27 with TRBJ2-5, with a possible D match to TRBD2 (6 bases). V lost 5 bases, J lost 3 bases, and 10 bases lay in between. The CDR3 has 13 amino acids. Germline CDR1 reads MNHEY; CDR2 reads SMNVEV (reference sequence). CDR3 bases: TGTGCCAGCAGTCGCAAGCGGGAAGAGACCCAGTACTTC. Its translation: CASSRKREETQYF.

V and J are TRBV5-1 and TRBJ2-1, with 10 bases aligning to TRBD2. With V trimmed by 3 bases and J by 12 bases, 12 bases remained unmatched. Germline lookup yields CDR1 SGHRS and CDR2 YFSETQ. The CDR3 is made up of 15 amino acids. CDR3 sequence (DNA): TGCGCCAGCAGCTCTAGCGGGAGTACCACAATGAGGCAGTTCTTC. This sequence encodes CASSSSGSTTMRQFF.

The rearrangement links TRBV6-5 to TRBJ1-2; D perhaps matches TRBD1 (6 bases). Looked up from germline, CDR1 is MNHEY and CDR2 is SVGAGI. The CDR3 runs 15 residues. V lost 6 bases and J lost 2, with 16 bases in between. The CDR3 nucleotides read TGTGCCAGCAGCTCCAGAAGGACAGTCAACTATGGCTACACCTTC. Encoded protein: CASSSRRTVNYGYTF.

This chain joins TRBV6-4 and TRBJ1-5, with D uncertain. Trimming took off 9 bases at V and 0 bases at J, with 12 bases between the two ends. Germline CDR1 reads MRHNA; CDR2 reads SNTAGT. There are 14 residues in the CDR3. This chain's CDR3 is CAREKRISNQPQHF. In DNA form, the CDR3 reads TGTGCCAGGGAGAAACGGATTAGCAATCAGCCCCAGCATTTT.

CDR3 sequence: CASSDDPNLQKNIQYF. As DNA, the CDR3 is TGTGCCAGCAGTGACGACCCAAACCTACAGAAAAACATTCAGTACTTC. The rearrangement links TRBV28 to TRBJ2-4; D is unresolved. The CDR3 has 16 amino acids. V was clipped by 5 bases and J by 4 bases, with 18 bases between them. Germline V gene lookup returns CDR1 MDHEN and CDR2 SYDVKM.

This chain uses TRBV28 with TRBJ2-7; TRBD1 is a possible D gene (5 bases). V shed 6 bases and J shed 4 bases, with 10 bases lying between them. CDR3 length: 12 amino acids. Germline V gene sequence: CDR1 MDHEN, CDR2 SYDVKM. The CDR3 sequence is CASRRTIYEQYF. For the CDR3, the DNA is TGTGCCAGCAGGAGGACAATATACGAGCAGTACTTC.

This rearrangement joins TRBV7-9 to TRBJ2-3; 11 bases are shared with TRBD2. CDR1 SEHNR and CDR2 FQNEAQ come from the germline V gene (reference sequence). The CDR3 consists of 15 residues. V dropped 6 bases and J dropped 0; count of bases not matched to a gene: 2. CDR3 sequence (DNA): TGTGCCAGCAGTAGGACTAGCGGGAGCACAGATACGCAGTATTTT. Amino acid sequence: CASSRTSGSTDTQYF. Variable domain in full (rest from reference TRBV7-9 and TRBJ2-3): DTGVSQNPRHKITKRGQNVTFRCDPISEHNRLYWYRQTLGQGPEFLTYFQNEAQLEKSRLLSDRFSAERPKGSFSTLEIQRTEQGDSAMYLCASSRTSGSTDTQYFGPGTRLTVL.

J is TRBJ1-4 and V is TRBV4-1; 7 bases are shared with TRBD1. CDR1 is MGHRA, CDR2 YSYEKL, per germline. V shed 0 bases, J shed 1 base, and the junction held 8 bases outside the gene matches. The CDR3 sequence is 18 residues long. The CDR3 region has the DNA TGCGCCAGCAGCCAAGACGACAGGGTCGTTTTAACTAATGAAAAACTGTTTTTT. Translation gives CASSQDDRVVLTNEKLFF.

The chain couples TRBV15 to TRBJ2-5, with 7 bases fitting TRBD2. Germline CDR1 reads LNHNV; CDR2 reads YYDKDF (reference sequence). V gave up 7 bases and J gave up 5 bases; unmatched junction bases: 13. The CDR3 is 15 residues long. The CDR3 protein is CATTPLGREEETQYF. The CDR3 nucleotides read TGTGCCACCACCCCTCTCGGACGGGAGGAGGAGACCCAGTACTTC.

The chain is built from TRBV5-1 and TRBJ2-7, with TRBD2 as a possible D gene (6 bases). V shed 4 bases and J shed 4 bases, with 15 bases lying between them. Germline-derived CDR1 and CDR2 are SGHRS and YFSETQ. CDR3 length: 14 amino acids. CDR3 nucleotides: TGCGCCAGCAGCCTGGTTAGCGGTCTTTACGAGCAGTACTTC. Protein sequence: CASSLVSGLYEQYF.

This chain connects TRBV11-2 to TRBJ2-1, with a tentative D call TRBD2 (6 bases). Germline lookup yields CDR1 SGHAT and CDR2 FQNNGV. Trimming cost V 4 bases and J 9 bases, with 16 bases left between them. This CDR3 comprises 14 residues. CDR3: CASSSPGGWSEQFF. In nucleotides, the CDR3 is TGTGCCAGCAGCTCCCCAGGAGGGTGGAGTGAGCAGTTCTTC.

The chain couples TRBV5-6 to TRBJ1-1, with TRBD1 identical over 7 bases. Trimming took 4 bases from V and 0 from J; bases not matched to a gene: 6. Germline V lookup: CDR1 SGHDT, CDR2 YYEEEE. This CDR3 is 15 amino acids long. The CDR3 DNA reads TGTGCCAGCAGCCGTTGGGACAGAGTGAACACTGAAGCTTTCTTT. Its protein is CASSRWDRVNTEAFF.

The chain employs TRBV5-4 and TRBJ2-7, with D possibly matching TRBD2 (6 bases). Trimming shortened V by 4 bases and J by 0 bases, and 14 bases separated the two germline ends. The V gene's germline CDR1 is SGHNT and CDR2 YYREEE (reference sequence). The CDR3 loop spans 15 amino acids. In nucleotides, the CDR3 is TGTGCCAGCAGCCCTGGTGAGCGGGTCTCCTACGAGCAGTACTTC. Its translation is CASSPGERVSYEQYF.

The chain uses TRBV14 and TRBJ2-2; 12 nucleotides align to TRBD2. V gave up 6 bases and J gave up 5 bases; unmatched junction bases: 4. CDR1 and CDR2 from the germline V gene are SGHDN and FVKESK. The length of the CDR3 is 15 residues. CDR3 nucleotide sequence: TGTGCCAGCAGTCGAACTAGCGGGAGGACCGGGGAGCTGTTTTTT. Translating gives CASSRTSGRTGELFF.

The chain employs TRBV4-1 and TRBJ1-5, with D tentatively TRBD1 (5 bases). The CDR3 totals 15 residues. Trimming cost V 6 bases and J 0 bases, with 12 bases left between them. In germline, CDR1 is MGHRA, CDR2 YSYEKL. The CDR3 DNA is TGCGCCAGCAGTTTCGACAGTAATAGCAATCAGCCCCAGCATTTT. It translates to CASSFDSNSNQPQHF.

This clone occurred a few times. The chain joins TRBV6-5 to TRBJ2-7; D call uncertain. CDR3 size: 15 residues. The V end lost 0 bases, the J end lost 0 bases, and 9 bases lay between the germline ends. Germline CDR1 and CDR2: MNHEY and SVGAGI. CDR3 nucleotides: TGTGCCAGCAGTTACTCGTTCCGGTCCTCCTACGAGCAGTACTTC. Translated: CASSYSFRSSYEQYF.

This clone was observed a handful of times. The chain employs TRBV6-4 and TRBJ2-3; 7 nucleotides match TRBD2. The V gene's germline CDR1 is MRHNA and CDR2 SNTAGT. The CDR3 runs 14 residues. After removal of 2 bases from V and 4 bases from J, the junction contained 3 bases not matched to a gene. The CDR3 coding sequence is TGTGCCAGCAGTGACCGCGGGAGCGCAGATACGCAGTATTTT. Protein: CASSDRGSADTQYF.

This chain connects TRBV29-1 to TRBJ2-1, with 8 bases identical to TRBD2. Germline V gene sequence: CDR1 SQVTM, CDR2 ANQGSEA. The CDR3 spans 17 residues. Trimming at V came to 7 bases and at J to 0 bases, leaving 14 bases not matched to a gene. CDR3 in amino acids: CSASPSGHLISYNEQFF. Here the CDR3 DNA reads TGCAGCGCCTCCCCTAGCGGGCATCTGATCTCCTACAATGAGCAGTTCTTC.

The chain combines TRBV28 with TRBJ2-3; 12 bases match TRBD2. This CDR3 has 14 amino acids. The V and J ends lost 10 bases and 4 bases, in that order; junction bases with no gene match: 6. Germline CDR1 is MDHEN and CDR2 is SYDVKM. CDR3 in amino acids: CANRLAGDSDTQYF. Written as DNA, the CDR3 is TGTGCCAACAGACTAGCGGGAGATTCAGATACGCAGTATTTT.

The chain recombines TRBV13 with TRBJ1-4, with D perhaps matching TRBD1 (6 bases). The ends were cut back, 2 bases at V and 5 bases at J, with 12 bases in the middle. This CDR3 is 15 amino acids long. The germline V gene has CDR1 PRHDT and CDR2 FYEKMQ (reference sequence). Written as DNA, the CDR3 is TGTGCCAGCAGCTTATTTGCGGGGGCAAATGAAAAACTGTTTTTT. Residues: CASSLFAGANEKLFF.

The chain recombines TRBV28 with TRBJ2-5; perhaps TRBD2 as D (6 bases). Germline V gene data show CDR1 as MDHEN and CDR2 as SYDVKM. Trimming shortened V by 6 bases and J by 3 bases, and 17 bases separated the two germline ends. This CDR3 spans 15 amino acids. This chain's CDR3 is CASSPRGTVKETQYF. The CDR3, as DNA: TGTGCCAGCAGCCCCCGAGGGACTGTTAAAGAGACCCAGTACTTC.